Below, one TCR beta chain is given with its context. The CDR3 runs to 14 residues. Germline assignment: CDR1 MDHEN and CDR2 SYDVKM. The V end was cut by 7 bases, the J end by 3 bases, with 15 bases between. Some clones are missing from TCRdb's copy, which holds only in-frame ones; the method was immunoSEQ multiplex PCR. The sample contains roughly 110,000 clones, approximately 80% of which appear only once. The source of the sample is a study of blood T cell repertoires in COVID-19. The sample comprised peripheral blood. The rearrangement links TRBV28 to TRBJ1-1; tentative D call: TRBD1 (5 bases). This clonotype was obtained from a woman aged 55 to 70 with acute or convalescent COVID-19. CDR3 in DNA: TGTGCCAGCAAAATCGGGGGAGAGGACACTGAAGCTTTCTTT. Translation: CASKIGGEDTEAFF.